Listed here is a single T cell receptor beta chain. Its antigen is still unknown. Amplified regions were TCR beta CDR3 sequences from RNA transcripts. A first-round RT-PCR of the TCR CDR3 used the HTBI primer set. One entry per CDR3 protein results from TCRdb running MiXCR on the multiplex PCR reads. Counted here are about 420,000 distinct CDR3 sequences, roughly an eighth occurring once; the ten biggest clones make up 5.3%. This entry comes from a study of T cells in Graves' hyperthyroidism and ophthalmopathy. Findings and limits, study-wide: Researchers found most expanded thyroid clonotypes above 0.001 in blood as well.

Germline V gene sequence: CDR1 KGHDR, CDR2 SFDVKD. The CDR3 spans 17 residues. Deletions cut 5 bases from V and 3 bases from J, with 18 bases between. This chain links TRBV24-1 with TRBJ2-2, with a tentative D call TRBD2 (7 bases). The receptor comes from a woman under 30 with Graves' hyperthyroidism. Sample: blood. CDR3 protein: CATSGSRTRGDTGELFF. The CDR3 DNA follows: TGTGCCACCAGTGGATCGAGGACTAGGGGGGACACCGGGGAGCTGTTTTTT.